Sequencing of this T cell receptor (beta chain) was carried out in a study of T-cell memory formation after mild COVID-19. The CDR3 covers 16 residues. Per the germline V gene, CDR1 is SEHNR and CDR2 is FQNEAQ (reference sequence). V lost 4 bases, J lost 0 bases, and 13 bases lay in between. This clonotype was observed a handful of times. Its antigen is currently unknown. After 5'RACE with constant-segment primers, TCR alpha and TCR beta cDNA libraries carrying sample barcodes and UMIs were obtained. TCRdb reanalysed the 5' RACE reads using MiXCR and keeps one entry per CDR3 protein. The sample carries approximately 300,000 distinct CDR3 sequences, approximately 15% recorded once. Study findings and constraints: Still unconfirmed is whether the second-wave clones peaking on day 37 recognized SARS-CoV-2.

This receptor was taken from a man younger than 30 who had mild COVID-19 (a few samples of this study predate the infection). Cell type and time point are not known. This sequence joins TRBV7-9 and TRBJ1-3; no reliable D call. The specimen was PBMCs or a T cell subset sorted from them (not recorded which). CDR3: CASSYSTHSSGNTIYF. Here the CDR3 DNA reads TGTGCCAGCAGCTACTCAACACACTCCTCTGGAAACACCATATATTTT.